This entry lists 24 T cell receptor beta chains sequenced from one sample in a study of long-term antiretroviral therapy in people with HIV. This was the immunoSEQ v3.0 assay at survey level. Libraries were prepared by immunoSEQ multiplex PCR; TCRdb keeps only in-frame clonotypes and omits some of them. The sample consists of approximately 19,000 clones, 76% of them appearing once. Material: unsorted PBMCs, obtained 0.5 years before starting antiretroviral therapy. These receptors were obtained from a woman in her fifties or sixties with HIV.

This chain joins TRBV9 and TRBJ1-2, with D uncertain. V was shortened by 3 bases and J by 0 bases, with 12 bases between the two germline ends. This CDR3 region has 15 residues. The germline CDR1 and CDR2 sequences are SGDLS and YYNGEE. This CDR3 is CASSAAVAPNYGYTF. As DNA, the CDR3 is TGTGCCAGCAGCGCTGCCGTCGCCCCTAACTATGGCTACACCTTC. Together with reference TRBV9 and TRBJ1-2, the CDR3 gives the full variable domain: DSGVTQTPKHLITATGQRVTLRCSPRSGDLSVYWYQQSLDQGLQFLIQYYNGEERAKGNILERFSAQQFPDLHSELNLSSLELGDSALYFCASSAAVAPNYGYTFGSGTRLTVV.

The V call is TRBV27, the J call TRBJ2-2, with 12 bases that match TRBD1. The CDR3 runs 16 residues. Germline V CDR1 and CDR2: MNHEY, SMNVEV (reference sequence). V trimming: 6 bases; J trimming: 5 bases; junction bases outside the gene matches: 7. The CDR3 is CASSPGQGAGTGELFF. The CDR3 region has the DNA TGTGCCAGCAGCCCGGGACAGGGGGCTGGAACCGGGGAGCTGTTTTTT.

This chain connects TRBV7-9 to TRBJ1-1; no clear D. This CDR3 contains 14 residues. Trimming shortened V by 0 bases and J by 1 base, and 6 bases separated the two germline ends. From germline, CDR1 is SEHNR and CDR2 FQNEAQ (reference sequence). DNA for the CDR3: TGTGCCAGCAGCTTAGCTTGGGGGAACACTGAAGCTTTCTTT. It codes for CASSLAWGNTEAFF.

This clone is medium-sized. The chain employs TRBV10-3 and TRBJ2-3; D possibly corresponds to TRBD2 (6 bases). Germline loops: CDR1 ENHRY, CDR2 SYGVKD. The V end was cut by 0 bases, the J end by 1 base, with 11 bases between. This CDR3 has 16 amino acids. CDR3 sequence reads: CAISESLRGGTDTQYF. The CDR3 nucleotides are TGTGCCATCAGTGAGTCTTTGCGGGGTGGCACAGATACGCAGTATTTT.

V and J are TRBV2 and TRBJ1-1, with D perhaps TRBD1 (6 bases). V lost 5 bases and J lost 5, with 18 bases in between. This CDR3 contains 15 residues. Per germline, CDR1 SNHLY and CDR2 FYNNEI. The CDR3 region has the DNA TGTGCCAGCAGTAGAAGGGACATTCGGAGAACTGAAGCTTTCTTT. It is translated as CASSRRDIRRTEAFF.

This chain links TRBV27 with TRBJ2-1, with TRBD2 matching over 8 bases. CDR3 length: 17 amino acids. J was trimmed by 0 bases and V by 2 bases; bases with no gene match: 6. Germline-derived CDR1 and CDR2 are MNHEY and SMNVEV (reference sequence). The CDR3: CASSLPSGRSSYNEQFF. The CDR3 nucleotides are TGTGCCAGCAGTTTACCTAGCGGGCGGAGCTCCTACAATGAGCAGTTCTTC.

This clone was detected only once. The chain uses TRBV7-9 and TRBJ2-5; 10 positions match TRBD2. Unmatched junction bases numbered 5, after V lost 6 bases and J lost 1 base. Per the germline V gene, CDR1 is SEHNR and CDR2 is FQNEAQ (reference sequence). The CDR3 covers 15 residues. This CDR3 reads CASRWTSGRQETQYF. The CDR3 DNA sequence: TGTGCCAGCAGGTGGACTAGCGGACGCCAAGAGACCCAGTACTTC.

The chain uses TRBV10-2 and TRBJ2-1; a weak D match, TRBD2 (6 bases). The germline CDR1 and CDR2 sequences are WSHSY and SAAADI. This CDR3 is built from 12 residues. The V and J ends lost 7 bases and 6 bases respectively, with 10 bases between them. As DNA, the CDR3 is TGCGCCAGCACCCAGGGAGGCAATGAGCAGTTCTTC. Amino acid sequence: CASTQGGNEQFF.

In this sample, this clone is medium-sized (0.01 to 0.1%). The CDR3 region has the DNA TGTGCCAGTAGGATAAACAGGGGATCTGAAGCTTTCTTT. Encoded protein: CASRINRGSEAFF. This sequence joins TRBV19 and TRBJ1-1; 7 positions agree with TRBD1. Germline V gene lookup returns CDR1 LNHDA and CDR2 SQIVND (reference sequence). J gave up 6 bases and V 6 bases, and 7 bases lay outside the gene matches. This CDR3 region has 13 residues.

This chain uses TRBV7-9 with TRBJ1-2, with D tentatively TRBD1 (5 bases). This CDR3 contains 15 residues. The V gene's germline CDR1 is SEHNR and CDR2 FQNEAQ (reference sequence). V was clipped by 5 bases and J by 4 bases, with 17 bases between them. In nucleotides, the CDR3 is TGTGCCAGCAGCAACGGGGCGGGAGGGAGCTATGGCTACACCTTC. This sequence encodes CASSNGAGGSYGYTF.

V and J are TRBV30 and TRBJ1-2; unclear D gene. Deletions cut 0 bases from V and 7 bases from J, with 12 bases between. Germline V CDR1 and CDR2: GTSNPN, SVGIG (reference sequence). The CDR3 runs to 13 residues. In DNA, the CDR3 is TGTGCCTGGAGTGTACAAGGGTTCGGTGGCTACACCTTC. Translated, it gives CAWSVQGFGGYTF.

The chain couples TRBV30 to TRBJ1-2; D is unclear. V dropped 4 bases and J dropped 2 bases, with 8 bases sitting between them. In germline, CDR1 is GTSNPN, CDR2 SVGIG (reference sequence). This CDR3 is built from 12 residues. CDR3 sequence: CAWTLDNYGYTF. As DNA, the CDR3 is TGTGCCTGGACCCTAGACAACTATGGCTACACCTTC.

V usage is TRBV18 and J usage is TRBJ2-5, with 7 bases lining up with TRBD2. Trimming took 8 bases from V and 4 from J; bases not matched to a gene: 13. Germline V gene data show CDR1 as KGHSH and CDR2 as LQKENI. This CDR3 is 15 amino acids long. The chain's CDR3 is CASQGGLGTAETQYF. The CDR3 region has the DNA TGTGCCAGCCAAGGTGGACTAGGCACCGCAGAGACCCAGTACTTC.

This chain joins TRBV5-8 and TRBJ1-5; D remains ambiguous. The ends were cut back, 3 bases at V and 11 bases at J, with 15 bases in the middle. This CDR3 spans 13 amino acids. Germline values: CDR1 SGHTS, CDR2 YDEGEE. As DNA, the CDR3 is TGTGCCAGCAGCTCCTCGAGGGAGAGGGCCCAGCATTTT. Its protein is CASSSSRERAQHF.

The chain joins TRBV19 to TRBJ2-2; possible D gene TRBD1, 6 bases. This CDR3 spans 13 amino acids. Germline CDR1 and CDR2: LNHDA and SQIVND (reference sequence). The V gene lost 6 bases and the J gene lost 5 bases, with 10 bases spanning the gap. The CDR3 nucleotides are TGTGCCAGTAGACAGGGAATGACCGGGGAGCTGTTTTTT. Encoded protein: CASRQGMTGELFF.

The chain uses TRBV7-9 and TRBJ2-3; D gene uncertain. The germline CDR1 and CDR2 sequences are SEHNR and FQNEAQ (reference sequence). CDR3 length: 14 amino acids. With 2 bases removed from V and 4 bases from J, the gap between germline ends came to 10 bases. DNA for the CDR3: TGTGCCAGCAGCTTAAAATTAGGCCCAGATACGCAGTATTTT. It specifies CASSLKLGPDTQYF. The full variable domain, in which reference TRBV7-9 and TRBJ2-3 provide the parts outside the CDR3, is DTGVSQNPRHKITKRGQNVTFRCDPISEHNRLYWYRQTLGQGPEFLTYFQNEAQLEKSRLLSDRFSAERPKGSFSTLEIQRTEQGDSAMYLCASSLKLGPDTQYFGPGTRLTVL.

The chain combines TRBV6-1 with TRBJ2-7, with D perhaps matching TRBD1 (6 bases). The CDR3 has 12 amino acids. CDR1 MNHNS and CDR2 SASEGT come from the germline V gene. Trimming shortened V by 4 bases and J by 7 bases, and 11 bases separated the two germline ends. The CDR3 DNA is TGTGCCAGCAGTGTTATGAGGGGGGAGCAGTACGTC. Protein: CASSVMRGEQYV.

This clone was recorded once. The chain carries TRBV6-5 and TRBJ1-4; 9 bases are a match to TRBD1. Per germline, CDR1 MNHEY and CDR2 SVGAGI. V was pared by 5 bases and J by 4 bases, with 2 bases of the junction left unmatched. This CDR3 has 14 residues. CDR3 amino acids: CASSRTGVNEKLFF. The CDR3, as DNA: TGTGCCAGCAGTCGGACAGGGGTTAATGAAAAACTGTTTTTT.

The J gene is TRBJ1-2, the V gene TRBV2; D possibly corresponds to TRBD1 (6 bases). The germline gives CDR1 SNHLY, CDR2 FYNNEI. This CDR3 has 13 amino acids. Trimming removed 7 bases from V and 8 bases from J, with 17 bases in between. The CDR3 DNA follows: TGTGCCAGCAAGGGGGATACCCAGGCCGGCTACACCTTC. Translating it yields CASKGDTQAGYTF. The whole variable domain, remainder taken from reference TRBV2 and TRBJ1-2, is EPEVTQTPSHQVTQMGQEVILRCVPISNHLYFYWYRQILGQKVEFLVSFYNNEISEKSEIFDDQFSVERPDGSNFTLKIRSTKLEDSAMYFCASKGDTQAGYTFGSGTRLTVV.

The CDR3 here is CASSLKTSGVEQYF. Here the CDR3 DNA reads TGTGCCAGCAGCCTGAAGACTAGCGGGGTCGAGCAGTACTTC. This rearrangement joins TRBV5-5 to TRBJ2-7; 11 positions match TRBD2. In germline, CDR1 is SGHKS, CDR2 YYEKEE (reference sequence). The CDR3 runs 14 residues. J was trimmed by 6 bases and V by 4 bases; bases with no gene match: 6.

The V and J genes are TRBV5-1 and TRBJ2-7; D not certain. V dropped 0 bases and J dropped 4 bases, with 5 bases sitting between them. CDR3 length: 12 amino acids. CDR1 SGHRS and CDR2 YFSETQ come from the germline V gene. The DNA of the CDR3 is TGCGCCAGCAGCTTGGAGGGTTACGAGCAGTACTTC. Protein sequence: CASSLEGYEQYF.

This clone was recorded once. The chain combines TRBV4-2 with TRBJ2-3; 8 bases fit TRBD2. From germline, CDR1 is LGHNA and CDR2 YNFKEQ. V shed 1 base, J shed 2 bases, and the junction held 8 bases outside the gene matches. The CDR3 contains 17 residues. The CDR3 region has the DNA TGTGCCAGCAGCCAAGTGGCTAGCGGGCCCGCCACAGATACGCAGTATTTT. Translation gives CASSQVASGPATDTQYF.

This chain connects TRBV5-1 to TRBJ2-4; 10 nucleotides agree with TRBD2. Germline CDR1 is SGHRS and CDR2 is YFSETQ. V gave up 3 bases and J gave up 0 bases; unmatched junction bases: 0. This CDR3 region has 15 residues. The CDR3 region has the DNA TGCGCCAGCAGCTGGACTAGCGGAGCCAAAAACATTCAGTACTTC. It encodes CASSWTSGAKNIQYF.

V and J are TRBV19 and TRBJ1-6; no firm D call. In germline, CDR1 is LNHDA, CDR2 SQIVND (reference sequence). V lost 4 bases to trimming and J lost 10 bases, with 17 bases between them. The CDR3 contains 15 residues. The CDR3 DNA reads TGTGCCAGTAGTAGCGTCGACCTTCTTGGGTCACCCCTCCACTTT. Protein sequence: CASSSVDLLGSPLHF.